The 29 T cell receptor beta chains presented below share a single source sample, sequenced in a study of identical twins. MiXCR, run by TCRdb on the 5' RACE reads, gives a single entry per CDR3 protein. The sample records around 490,000 distinct CDR3 sequences, 14% being singletons. These data also formed part of another study, on yellow fever vaccine responses in identical twins.

The sample was CD4+ T cells sorted from blood. These receptors were collected from a woman aged 18-35 years in good health.

This chain links TRBV20-1 with TRBJ2-3, with 10 bases lining up with TRBD2. Germline V gene data show CDR1 as DFQATT and CDR2 as SNEGSKA (reference sequence). This CDR3 has 15 residues. V dropped 3 bases and J dropped 2; count of bases not matched to a gene: 5. CDR3 sequence reads: CSASEAGGITDTQYF. DNA for the CDR3: TGCAGTGCTAGCGAAGCGGGGGGGATCACAGATACGCAGTATTTT.

This clonotype was seen a few times. The rearrangement links TRBV20-1 to TRBJ1-1; D is perhaps TRBD1 (5 bases). The CDR3 is 12 amino acids. Germline V gene data show CDR1 as DFQATT and CDR2 as SNEGSKA (reference sequence). Trimming left V 5 bases short and J 6 bases short, with 13 bases between. The CDR3 reads CSAYSGFAEAFF. In DNA, the CDR3 is TGCAGTGCTTACTCAGGGTTCGCTGAAGCTTTCTTT.

This clonotype was counted only a few times. CDR3 region: CASTRRRGAGTDTQYF. The CDR3 DNA sequence: TGTGCCAGCACAAGGAGGCGAGGAGCGGGCACAGATACGCAGTATTTT. The chain has TRBV2 and TRBJ2-3; maybe TRBD2 (5 bases). There are 16 residues in the CDR3. V lost 7 bases and J 1 base, leaving 18 bases between the germline ends. CDR1 SNHLY and CDR2 FYNNEI come from the germline V gene.

CDR3 residues: CASSLDPETQYF. The CDR3 DNA is TGTGCCAGCAGCCTAGACCCGGAGACCCAGTACTTC. The V call is TRBV7-9, the J call TRBJ2-5; unclear D gene. Trimming removed 5 bases from V and 5 bases from J, with 9 bases in between. The CDR3 totals 12 residues. Germline assignment: CDR1 SEHNR and CDR2 FQNEAQ (reference sequence). Full variable domain (remainder filled in from reference TRBV7-9 and TRBJ2-5): DTGVSQNPRHKITKRGQNVTFRCDPISEHNRLYWYRQTLGQGPEFLTYFQNEAQLEKSRLLSDRFSAERPKGSFSTLEIQRTEQGDSAMYLCASSLDPETQYFGPGTRLLVL.

The chain recombines TRBV4-2 with TRBJ1-6; D uncertain. Trimming removed 3 bases at V and 7 bases at J, with 4 bases between. The germline gives CDR1 LGHNA, CDR2 YNFKEQ. The CDR3 covers 12 residues. The chain's CDR3 is CASSHRNSPLHF. The DNA of the CDR3 is TGTGCCAGCAGCCATAGAAATTCACCCCTCCACTTT.

J is TRBJ1-5 and V is TRBV21-1; the table's D gene call, TRBD1, was not cross checked with the DNA. TRBV21-1 is a known pseudogene. The length of the CDR3 is 16 residues. The CDR3: CASRTRNRGCPQPQHF. Here the CDR3 DNA reads TGTGCCAGCAGGACTCGTAACAGGGGCTGTCCTCAGCCCCAGCATTTT.

J is TRBJ2-5 and V is TRBV10-1, with TRBD1 matching 8 bases. The CDR3 runs to 14 residues. After removal of 4 bases from V and 5 bases from J, the junction contained 6 bases not matched to a gene. Germline V gene lookup returns CDR1 WNHNN and CDR2 SYGVQD (reference sequence). CDR3 sequence (DNA): TGCGCCAGCAGTGTAGCCAGGGGGCTTGAGACCCAGTACTTC. It is translated as CASSVARGLETQYF.

This clonotype showed up many times. The chain combines TRBV27 with TRBJ2-6; no clear D gene. This CDR3 is 15 amino acids long. Germline CDR1 is MNHEY and CDR2 is SMNVEV (reference sequence). Deletions cut 6 bases from V and 0 bases from J, with 9 bases between. The CDR3 sequence is CASRSPHSGANVLTF. The CDR3, as DNA: TGTGCCAGCAGATCCCCACACTCTGGGGCCAACGTCCTGACTTTC.

The chain joins TRBV11-2 to TRBJ2-3, with TRBD2 as a possible D gene (5 bases). CDR3 size: 15 residues. Trimming pared 5 bases from V and 3 bases from J, leaving 15 bases between. The V gene's germline CDR1 is SGHAT and CDR2 FQNNGV. The CDR3 sequence is CASSAGLSPTDTQYF. As DNA, the CDR3 is TGTGCCAGCAGCGCCGGACTGAGCCCAACAGATACGCAGTATTTT.

J is TRBJ1-4 and V is TRBV25-1, with TRBD1 as a possible D gene (6 bases). The germline V gene encodes CDR1 MGHDK and CDR2 SYGVNS. The germline V and J ends were trimmed by 3 bases and 5 bases, with 13 bases remaining between them. The CDR3 runs 15 residues. For the CDR3, the DNA is TGTGCCAGCAGTGATTATGGGGGGCTGAATGAAAAACTGTTTTTT. Protein: CASSDYGGLNEKLFF. Together with reference TRBV25-1 and TRBJ1-4, the CDR3 gives the full variable domain: EADIYQTPRYLVIGTGKKITLECSQTMGHDKMYWYQQDPGMELHLIHYSYGVNSTEKGDLSSESTVSRIRTEHFPLTLESARPSHTSQYLCASSDYGGLNEKLFFGSGTQLSVL.

The chain joins TRBV28 to TRBJ2-7, with 7 bases matching TRBD1. Trimming at V came to 7 bases and at J to 5 bases, leaving 14 bases not matched to a gene. CDR3 length equals 15 residues. The germline gives CDR1 MDHEN, CDR2 SYDVKM. CDR3 sequence reads: CASTQGLFPFHEQYF. CDR3 coding DNA: TGTGCCAGCACACAGGGGCTATTCCCCTTCCACGAGCAGTACTTC.

The J gene is TRBJ1-2, the V gene TRBV7-2, with TRBD1 as a possible D gene (5 bases). The CDR3 extends over 13 amino acids. CDR1 SGHTA and CDR2 FQGNSA come from the germline V gene. Trimming cost V 1 base and J 8 bases, with 11 bases left between them. CDR3 nucleotides: TGTGCCAGCAGCTTAGAAGGGGCGAGGGGCTACACCTTC. Residues: CASSLEGARGYTF.

V is TRBV21-1 and J is TRBJ1-6. TRBV21-1 is a recognized pseudogene. The CDR3 spans 14 residues. The CDR3 region is CASSATRGSSPLHF. CDR3 DNA: TGTGCCAGCAGTGCGACTCGGGGAAGTTCACCCCTCCACTTT.

The rearrangement links TRBV2 to TRBJ1-2; 7 bases line up with TRBD1. This CDR3 contains 16 residues. Germline-derived CDR1 and CDR2 are SNHLY and FYNNEI. After removal of 2 bases from V and 2 bases from J, the junction contained 8 bases not matched to a gene. CDR3 DNA: TGTGCCAGCAGTGAACTGGACAGGAGGGGAAACTATGGCTACACCTTC. Translating it yields CASSELDRRGNYGYTF.

The CDR3 DNA is TGTGCCAGCGTGGGGGCGGGAGGCCTCCAAGAGACCCAGTACTTC. Amino acids: CASVGAGGLQETQYF. V and J are TRBV6-1 and TRBJ2-5; TRBD2 aligns across 8 bases. This CDR3 is built from 15 residues. V gave up 8 bases and J gave up 1 base; unmatched junction bases: 9. Germline CDR1 reads MNHNS; CDR2 reads SASEGT.

This clonotype was seen a few times. The CDR3 loop is CASSQDAPYEQYF. The CDR3 nucleotides read TGTGCCAGCAGCCAAGATGCCCCCTACGAGCAGTACTTC. This chain links TRBV3-1 with TRBJ2-7, with no clear D. This CDR3 spans 13 amino acids. The germline gives CDR1 LGHDT, CDR2 YNNKEL (reference sequence). The V and J ends lost 0 bases and 2 bases respectively, with 5 bases between them.

This chain joins TRBV3-1 and TRBJ2-5, with 8 bases fitting TRBD2. CDR1 is LGHDT, CDR2 YNNKEL, per germline (reference sequence). V gave up 1 base and J gave up 0 bases; unmatched junction bases: 4. The CDR3 has 16 amino acids. The CDR3 spells CASSQAAGGHQETQYF. CDR3 coding DNA: TGTGCCAGCAGCCAAGCCGCGGGGGGCCACCAAGAGACCCAGTACTTC.

This clonotype was counted only a few times. The rearrangement links TRBV7-2 to TRBJ2-1; D unresolved. Trimming took off 2 bases at V and 9 bases at J, with 11 bases between the two ends. The CDR3 has 13 amino acids. Per germline, CDR1 SGHTA and CDR2 FQGNSA. CDR3 coding DNA: TGTGCCAGCAGCTTATATTGGGTCAGTGAGCAGTTCTTC. It is translated as CASSLYWVSEQFF.

This clonotype was detected only a few times. The chain couples TRBV7-9 to TRBJ2-5, with D tentatively TRBD2 (7 bases). Germline CDR1 and CDR2: SEHNR and FQNEAQ (reference sequence). Between the trimmed V and J ends, which lost 2 bases and 3 bases, there was a span of 13 bases. There are 15 residues in the CDR3. The CDR3 DNA sequence: TGTGCCAGCAGCTTATCGGGGGGCAGAGAAGAGACCCAGTACTTC. Residues: CASSLSGGREETQYF.

The chain links TRBV24-1 to TRBJ2-1; D unclear. The CDR3 contains 11 residues. Germline lookup yields CDR1 KGHDR and CDR2 SFDVKD. Trimming shortened V by 9 bases and J by 9 bases, and 11 bases separated the two germline ends. The CDR3 spells CATGLLREQFF. Here the CDR3 DNA reads TGTGCCACCGGATTGTTGCGTGAGCAGTTCTTC.

The J gene is TRBJ2-3, the V gene TRBV7-3, with D maybe TRBD1 (5 bases). Per germline, CDR1 SGHTA and CDR2 FQGTGA. This CDR3 has 14 residues. V was cut by 4 bases and J by 2 bases, with 10 bases left in between. This CDR3 reads CASSSQGVTDTQYF. In DNA form, the CDR3 reads TGTGCCAGCAGCTCGCAGGGTGTCACAGATACGCAGTATTTT.

This clonotype was picked up a small number of times. The rearrangement joins TRBV19 to TRBJ1-5; D not resolved. The CDR3 runs 15 residues. Germline V gene sequence: CDR1 LNHDA, CDR2 SQIVND (reference sequence). Trimming shortened V by 3 bases and J by 2 bases, and 11 bases separated the two germline ends. The CDR3 coding sequence is TGTGCCAGTAGTATCGGCAGGAGTGGCAATCAGCCCCAGCATTTT. It is translated as CASSIGRSGNQPQHF.

Only a few counts were recorded for this clonotype. V is TRBV7-9 and J is TRBJ2-1; D might be TRBD1 (6 bases). The CDR3 spans 14 residues. CDR1 and CDR2 (germline): SEHNR, FQNEAQ (reference sequence). V gave up 1 base and J gave up 7 bases, with 11 bases separating them. In nucleotides, the CDR3 is TGTGCCAGCAGCTTAGACGGCCAGGGGAATGAGCAGTTCTTC. Its translation is CASSLDGQGNEQFF.

This clonotype was seen at least ten times. The chain joins TRBV4-2 to TRBJ2-7; D call uncertain. Germline CDR1 reads LGHNA; CDR2 reads YNFKEQ. Trimming shortened V by 4 bases and J by 0 bases, and 16 bases separated the two germline ends. CDR3 length: 16 amino acids. CDR3 DNA sequence: TGTGCCAGCAGCCCTGCAGCGCGGTCCTTCTCCTACGAGCAGTACTTC. This sequence encodes CASSPAARSFSYEQYF.

J is TRBJ2-3 and V is TRBV10-3; a possible D gene is TRBD2 (6 bases). This CDR3 spans 16 amino acids. V shed 6 bases and J shed 1 base, with 17 bases lying between them. CDR1 is ENHRY, CDR2 SYGVKD, per germline. This CDR3 is CAISKTSPRGTDTQYF. As DNA, the CDR3 is TGTGCCATCAGCAAAACTAGCCCGAGGGGCACAGATACGCAGTATTTT.

V and J are TRBV29-1 and TRBJ2-3; 7 bases map to TRBD2. Trimming removed 7 bases from V and 0 bases from J; junction bases left unmatched: 16. Per germline, CDR1 SQVTM and CDR2 ANQGSEA. The CDR3 covers 17 residues. This CDR3 reads CSARRWASGPSTDTQYF. The CDR3 DNA is TGCAGCGCACGAAGATGGGCTAGCGGACCTAGCACAGATACGCAGTATTTT.

CDR3 region: CSARPTSGPYEQYF. The CDR3 DNA reads TGCAGTGCTAGACCCACTAGCGGTCCCTACGAGCAGTACTTC. V gene TRBV20-1 combines with J gene TRBJ2-7; TRBD2 aligns across 8 bases. The CDR3 covers 14 residues. The V segment lost 2 bases and the J segment 2 bases; nucleotides outside the gene matches: 5. Germline assignment: CDR1 DFQATT and CDR2 SNEGSKA (reference sequence).

This clonotype came up many times. V and J are TRBV7-9 and TRBJ1-2, with D unresolved. The V end was cut by 6 bases, the J end by 3 bases, with 17 bases between. Germline-derived CDR1 and CDR2 are SEHNR and FQNEAQ (reference sequence). The CDR3 length is 15 residues. The CDR3 spells CASSRVRAEHYGYTF. The CDR3 DNA sequence: TGTGCCAGCAGTCGTGTTAGGGCGGAGCACTATGGCTACACCTTC.

This rearrangement joins TRBV20-1 to TRBJ2-7; 14 nucleotides line up with TRBD2. CDR1 is DFQATT, CDR2 SNEGSKA, per germline (reference sequence). V gave up 1 base and J gave up 2 bases; unmatched junction bases: 4. The CDR3 runs 16 residues. This CDR3 is CSARAGLAGVAYEQYF. In nucleotides, the CDR3 is TGCAGTGCTAGAGCGGGACTAGCGGGAGTTGCCTACGAGCAGTACTTC.